This passage covers 12 T cell receptor beta chains from one sample sequenced in a study of neoadjuvant anti-PD-1 for oral cavity cancer. TCRdb's table, derived via immunoSEQ multiplex PCR, lists solely in-frame clones and lacks some. The sample records about 72,000 clones, over 70% being singletons. This material consisted of PBMCs, taken before nivolumab (anti-PD-1) treatment. The receptors were gathered from a person aged 35-80 years with oral cavity squamous cell carcinoma.

The gene calls are TRBV27 and TRBJ2-2; D is uncertain. The CDR3 is 13 residues long. Trimming shortened V by 5 bases and J by 4 bases, and 8 bases separated the two germline ends. Looked up from germline, CDR1 is MNHEY and CDR2 is SMNVEV (reference sequence). The CDR3 sequence is CASSPRGTGELFF. The CDR3 region has the DNA TGTGCCAGCAGTCCGAGAGGCACCGGGGAGCTGTTTTTT.

CDR3 protein: CASSEVPEASGANVLTF. The CDR3 nucleotides are TGTGCCAGCAGTGAGGTCCCTGAAGCCTCTGGGGCCAACGTCCTGACTTTC. The gene calls are TRBV2 and TRBJ2-6; D is undetermined. Trimming took 3 bases from V and 0 from J, leaving 12 bases between them. Germline CDR1 is SNHLY and CDR2 is FYNNEI. The CDR3 is 17 residues long.

The gene calls are TRBV7-9 and TRBJ1-1; D is ambiguous. The CDR3 loop spans 13 amino acids. Looked up from germline, CDR1 is SEHNR and CDR2 is FQNEAQ (reference sequence). V lost 2 bases to trimming and J lost 1 base, with 5 bases between them. The CDR3 DNA sequence: TGTGCCAGCAGCTTACTGGCGAACACTGAAGCTTTCTTT. Translation gives CASSLLANTEAFF.

The V and J genes are TRBV19 and TRBJ2-1; TRBD1 is a possible D gene (5 bases). The CDR3 is 12 amino acids. V lost 6 bases, J lost 5 bases, and 8 bases lay in between. Looked up from germline, CDR1 is LNHDA and CDR2 is SQIVND (reference sequence). CDR3 loop: CASRDIHNEQFF. The DNA of the CDR3 is TGTGCCAGTAGGGACATCCACAATGAGCAGTTCTTC.

This chain uses TRBV15 with TRBJ2-7; TRBD1 matches at 7 bases. Unmatched junction bases numbered 9, after V lost 5 bases and J lost 5 bases. The CDR3 has 14 amino acids. CDR1 is LNHNV and CDR2 is YYDKDF in the germline V gene (reference sequence). As DNA, the CDR3 is TGTGCCACCAGCTACCGGGATACAGGGGACGAGCAGTACTTC. Its translation: CATSYRDTGDEQYF.

Only a few counts were recorded for this clone. This chain uses TRBV6-5 with TRBJ2-5; D is uncertain. The germline gives CDR1 MNHEY, CDR2 SVGAGI. The length of the CDR3 is 15 residues. V was cut by 6 bases and J by 5 bases, with 19 bases left in between. CDR3 in DNA: TGTGCCAGCAGGCCTCTGACTGGGAACGGGGAGACCCAGTACTTC. Translated: CASRPLTGNGETQYF.

The rearrangement joins TRBV7-2 to TRBJ1-1, with D hard to call. Germline V gives CDR1 SGHTA, CDR2 FQGNSA. V was trimmed by 0 bases and J by 11 bases, leaving 16 bases between them. This CDR3 is 14 amino acids long. CDR3 loop: CASSLAVRLVGAFF. The CDR3 nucleotides are TGTGCCAGCAGCTTAGCCGTTCGACTGGTGGGGGCTTTCTTT.

The chain employs TRBV9 and TRBJ2-7, with a possible D match to TRBD1 (5 bases). In germline, CDR1 is SGDLS, CDR2 YYNGEE. The V end was cut by 4 bases, the J end by 6 bases, with 17 bases between. This CDR3 comprises 14 residues. The CDR3 spells CASSSEYSGPEQYF. CDR3 DNA: TGTGCCAGCAGCAGCGAATACTCAGGGCCCGAGCAGTACTTC. Using reference TRBV9 and TRBJ2-7 for the parts outside the CDR3, the full variable domain is DSGVTQTPKHLITATGQRVTLRCSPRSGDLSVYWYQQSLDQGLQFLIQYYNGEERAKGNILERFSAQQFPDLHSELNLSSLELGDSALYFCASSSEYSGPEQYFGPGTRLTVT.

The J gene is TRBJ2-1, the V gene TRBV7-2; tentatively, D is TRBD2 (5 bases). Trimming stripped 1 base from V and 5 bases from J, with 9 bases between. The CDR3 spans 14 residues. Germline V gene lookup returns CDR1 SGHTA and CDR2 FQGNSA. The CDR3 DNA reads as TGTGCCAGCAGCTTAGTTTGGACTGACAATGAGCAGTTCTTC. It codes for CASSLVWTDNEQFF.

The genes are TRBV5-1 and TRBJ1-1; D not resolved. With 0 bases removed from V and 1 base from J, the gap between germline ends came to 10 bases. This CDR3 is built from 15 residues. CDR1 is SGHRS and CDR2 is YFSETQ in the germline V gene. In nucleotides, the CDR3 is TGCGCCAGCAGCTTGGGGGGTACACAGAACACTGAAGCTTTCTTT. Amino acid sequence: CASSLGGTQNTEAFF.

J is TRBJ1-4 and V is TRBV5-1; weak D call: TRBD1 (6 bases). In germline, CDR1 is SGHRS, CDR2 YFSETQ. Trimming removed 4 bases from V and 7 bases from J, with 20 bases in between. This CDR3 region has 16 residues. CDR3 nucleotide sequence: TGCGCCAGCAGCGCGGACAGTTCTGGAACCCCTGAAAAACTGTTTTTT. It translates to CASSADSSGTPEKLFF.

The rearrangement links TRBV7-8 to TRBJ2-3; 7 bases align to TRBD2. CDR1 is SGHVS and CDR2 is FQNEAQ in the germline V gene. Unmatched junction bases numbered 9, after V lost 5 bases and J lost 7 bases. CDR3 length equals 14 residues. CDR3 nucleotide sequence: TGTGCCAGCAGCCCCCCCGGGACTACAAATACGCAGTATTTT. Translation gives CASSPPGTTNTQYF.